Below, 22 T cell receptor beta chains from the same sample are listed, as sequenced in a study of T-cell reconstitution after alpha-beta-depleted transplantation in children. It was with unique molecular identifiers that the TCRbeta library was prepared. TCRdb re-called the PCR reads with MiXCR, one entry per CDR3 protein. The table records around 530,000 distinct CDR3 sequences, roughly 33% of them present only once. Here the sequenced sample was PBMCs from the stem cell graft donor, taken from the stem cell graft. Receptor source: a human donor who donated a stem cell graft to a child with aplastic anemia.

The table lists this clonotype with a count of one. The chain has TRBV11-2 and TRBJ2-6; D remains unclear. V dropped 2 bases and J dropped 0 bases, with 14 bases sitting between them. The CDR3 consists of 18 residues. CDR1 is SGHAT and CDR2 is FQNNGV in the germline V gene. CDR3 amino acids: CASSLRWAGLSGANVLTF. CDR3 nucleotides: TGTGCCAGCAGCTTAAGGTGGGCAGGCCTCTCTGGGGCCAACGTCCTGACTTTC.

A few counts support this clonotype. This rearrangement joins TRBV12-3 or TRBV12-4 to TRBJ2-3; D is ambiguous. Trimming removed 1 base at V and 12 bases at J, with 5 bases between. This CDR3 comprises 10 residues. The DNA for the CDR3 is TGTGCCAGCAGTTTAGGGGCCCAGTATTTT. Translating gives CASSLGAQYF.

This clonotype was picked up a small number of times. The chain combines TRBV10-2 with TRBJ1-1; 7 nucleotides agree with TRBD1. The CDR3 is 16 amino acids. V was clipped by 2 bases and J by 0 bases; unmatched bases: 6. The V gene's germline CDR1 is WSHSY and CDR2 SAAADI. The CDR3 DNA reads TGCGCCAGCAGTGAGGTAACAGGGGCGGTGAACACTGAAGCTTTCTTT. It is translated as CASSEVTGAVNTEAFF.

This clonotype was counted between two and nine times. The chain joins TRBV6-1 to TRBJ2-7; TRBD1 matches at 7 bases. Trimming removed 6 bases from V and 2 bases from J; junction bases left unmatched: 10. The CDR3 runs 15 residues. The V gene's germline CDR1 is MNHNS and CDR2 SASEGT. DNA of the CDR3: TGTGCCAGCAGCAGAACAGGGGATAAGGCCTACGAGCAGTACTTC. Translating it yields CASSRTGDKAYEQYF.

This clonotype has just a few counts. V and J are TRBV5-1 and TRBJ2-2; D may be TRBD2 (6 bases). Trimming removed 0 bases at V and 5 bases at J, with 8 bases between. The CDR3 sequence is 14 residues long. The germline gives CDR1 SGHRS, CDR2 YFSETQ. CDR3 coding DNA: TGCGCCAGCAGCTTGGAGGGGAGGACCGGGGAGCTGTTTTTT. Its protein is CASSLEGRTGELFF.

CDR3 sequence (DNA): TGTGCCAGCAGTTTAAGGGACAGGGGGAGAGAGGACTATGGCTACACCTTC. Amino acid sequence: CASSLRDRGREDYGYTF. V usage is TRBV28 and J usage is TRBJ1-2; 11 positions match TRBD1. Per the germline V gene, CDR1 is MDHEN and CDR2 is SYDVKM. The ends lost 2 bases at V and 3 bases at J; junction bases unmatched: 8. The CDR3 has 17 residues.

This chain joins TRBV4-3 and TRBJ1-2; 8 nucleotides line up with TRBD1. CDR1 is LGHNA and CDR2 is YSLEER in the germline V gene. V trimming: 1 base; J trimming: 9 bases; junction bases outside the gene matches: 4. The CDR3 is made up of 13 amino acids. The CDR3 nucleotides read TGCGCCAGCAGCCAAGCGGACAGGGCCCGCTACACCTTC. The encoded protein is CASSQADRARYTF.

The CDR3 nucleotides are TGTGCCAGCAGTGAAGGGCAGGGCAAGACCTACGAGCAGTACTTC. Residues: CASSEGQGKTYEQYF. The rearrangement uses TRBV6-1 and TRBJ2-7; TRBD1 is a possible D gene (5 bases). The ends were cut back, 1 base at V and 2 bases at J, with 12 bases in the middle. The CDR3 sequence is 15 residues long. Germline V gene data show CDR1 as MNHNS and CDR2 as SASEGT.

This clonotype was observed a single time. The CDR3 sequence: CASRNSGRAGEQFF. Here the CDR3 DNA reads TGTGCCAGCAGAAATAGCGGGAGGGCCGGCGAGCAGTTCTTC. The chain carries TRBV28 and TRBJ2-1; 11 nucleotides match TRBD2. This CDR3 comprises 14 residues. Germline CDR1 reads MDHEN; CDR2 reads SYDVKM. V was pared by 6 bases and J by 10 bases, with 8 bases of the junction left unmatched.

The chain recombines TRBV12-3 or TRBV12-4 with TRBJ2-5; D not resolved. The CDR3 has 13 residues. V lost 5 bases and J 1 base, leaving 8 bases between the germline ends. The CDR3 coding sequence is TGTGCCAGCAGTCCCCAGTCCCAAGAGACCCAGTACTTC. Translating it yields CASSPQSQETQYF.

The CDR3 spells CASSHWATGLEETQYF. In nucleotides, the CDR3 is TGCGCCAGCAGCCACTGGGCGACAGGGCTTGAAGAGACCCAGTACTTC. This rearrangement joins TRBV4-1 to TRBJ2-5; TRBD1 matches 7 bases. Looked up from germline, CDR1 is MGHRA and CDR2 is YSYEKL. This CDR3 comprises 16 residues. The J segment lost 3 bases and the V segment lost 3 bases, leaving 10 bases of the junction unmatched.

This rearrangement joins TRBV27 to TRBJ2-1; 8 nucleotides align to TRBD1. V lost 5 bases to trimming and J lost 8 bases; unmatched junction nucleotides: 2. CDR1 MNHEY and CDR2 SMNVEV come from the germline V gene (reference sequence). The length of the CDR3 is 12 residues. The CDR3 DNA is TGTGCCAGCAGTGGACAGGGTTATGAGCAGTTCTTC. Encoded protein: CASSGQGYEQFF.

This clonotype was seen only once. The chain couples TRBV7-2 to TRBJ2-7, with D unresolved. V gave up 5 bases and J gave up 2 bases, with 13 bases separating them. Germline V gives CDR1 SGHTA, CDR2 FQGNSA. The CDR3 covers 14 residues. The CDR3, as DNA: TGTGCCAGCAGCGAGGCGGCGTTCCCCTACGAGCAGTACTTC. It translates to CASSEAAFPYEQYF.

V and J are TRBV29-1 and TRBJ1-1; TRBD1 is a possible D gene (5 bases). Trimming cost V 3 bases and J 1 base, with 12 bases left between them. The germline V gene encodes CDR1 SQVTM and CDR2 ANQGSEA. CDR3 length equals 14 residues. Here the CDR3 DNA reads TGCAGCGTTGATACAGGCTTAGAGAACACTGAAGCTTTCTTT. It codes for CSVDTGLENTEAFF.

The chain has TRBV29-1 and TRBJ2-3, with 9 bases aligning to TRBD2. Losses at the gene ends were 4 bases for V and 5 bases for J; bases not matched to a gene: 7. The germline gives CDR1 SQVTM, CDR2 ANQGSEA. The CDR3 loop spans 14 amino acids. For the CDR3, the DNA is TGCAGCGTTGTTGGCGGGAGGGTTGAAGATACGCAGTATTTT. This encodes CSVVGGRVEDTQYF.

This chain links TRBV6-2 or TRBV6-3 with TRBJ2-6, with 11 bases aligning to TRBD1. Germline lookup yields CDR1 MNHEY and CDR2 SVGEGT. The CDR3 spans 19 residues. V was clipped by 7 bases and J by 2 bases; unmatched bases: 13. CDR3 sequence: CASTYPPGQGVTGANVLTF. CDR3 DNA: TGTGCCAGCACTTATCCACCGGGACAGGGGGTAACTGGGGCCAACGTCCTGACTTTC.

CDR3 in DNA: TGTGCCAGCAGCTTCCGAAACTCCTACGAGCAGTACGTC. This gives the protein CASSFRNSYEQYV. This rearrangement joins TRBV6-2 or TRBV6-3 to TRBJ2-7; no clear D gene. V shed 6 bases and J shed 0 bases, with 9 bases lying between them. This CDR3 spans 13 amino acids. Germline V gene sequence: CDR1 MNHEY, CDR2 SVGEGT.

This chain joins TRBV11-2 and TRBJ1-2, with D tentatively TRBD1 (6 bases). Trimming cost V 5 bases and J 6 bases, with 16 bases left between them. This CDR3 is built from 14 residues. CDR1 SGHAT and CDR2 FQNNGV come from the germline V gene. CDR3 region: CASSNRDTRDGYTF. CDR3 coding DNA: TGTGCCAGCAGCAACCGGGACACCCGGGATGGCTACACCTTC.

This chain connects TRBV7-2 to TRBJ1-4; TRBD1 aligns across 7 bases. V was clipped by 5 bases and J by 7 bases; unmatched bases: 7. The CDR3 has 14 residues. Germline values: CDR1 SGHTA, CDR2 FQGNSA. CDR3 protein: CASSRTGFSEKLFF. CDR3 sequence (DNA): TGTGCCAGCAGCCGGACAGGATTTAGTGAAAAACTGTTTTTT.

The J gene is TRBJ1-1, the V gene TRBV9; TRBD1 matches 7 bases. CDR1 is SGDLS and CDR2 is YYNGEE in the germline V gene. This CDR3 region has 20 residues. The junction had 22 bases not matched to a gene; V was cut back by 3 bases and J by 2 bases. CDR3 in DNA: TGTGCCAGCAGCGAGGGGTCAGGGGAGGGGGCGGATGACAGAAACACTGAAGCTTTCTTT. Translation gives CASSEGSGEGADDRNTEAFF.

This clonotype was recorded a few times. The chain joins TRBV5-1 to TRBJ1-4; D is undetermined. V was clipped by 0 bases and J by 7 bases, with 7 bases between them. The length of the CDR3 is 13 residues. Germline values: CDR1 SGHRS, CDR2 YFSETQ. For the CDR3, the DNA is TGCGCCAGCAGCTTGGTGTCCGGTGAAAAACTGTTTTTT. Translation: CASSLVSGEKLFF.

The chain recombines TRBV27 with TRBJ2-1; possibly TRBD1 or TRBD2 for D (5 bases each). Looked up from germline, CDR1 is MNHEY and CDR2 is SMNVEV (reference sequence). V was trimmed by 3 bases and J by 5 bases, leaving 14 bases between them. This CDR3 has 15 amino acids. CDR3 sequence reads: CASSLHGANDNEQFF. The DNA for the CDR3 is TGTGCCAGCAGTTTGCACGGGGCCAACGACAATGAGCAGTTCTTC.